These 15 T cell receptor beta chains came from one sample sequenced in a study of cytomegalovirus exposure and HLA in healthy donors (dated by TCRdb to 2016 to 2017). Libraries were prepared through the immunoSEQ multiplex PCR assay. A mixture of 60 forward primers for TCR Vbeta segments and 13 reverse primers for TCR Jbeta segments was used in the multiplex PCR. Sourced from immuneACCESS, this table was stored by TCRdb with only in-frame sequences that have V and J called. A share of the clones is absent; for the studies checked, an unresolved V gene accounts for under half, and the remainder has no known explanation. The sample profile shows under 200,000 clones; 71% of them were found once. The top ten clonotypes cover 2.8% of the sample. The source material was PBMCs. All receptors come from a woman aged 25 to 39 in good health and CMV-seronegative.

The J gene is TRBJ2-1, the V gene TRBV6-1, with TRBD2 matching over 7 bases. The CDR3 totals 15 residues. In germline, CDR1 is MNHNS, CDR2 SASEGT. The trim removed 3 bases at V and 7 bases at J, leaving 9 bases unmatched. The chain's CDR3 is CASSEQTSRFNEQFF. For the CDR3, the DNA is TGTGCCAGCAGTGAGCAGACTAGCAGATTTAATGAGCAGTTCTTC.

The V call is TRBV27, the J call TRBJ2-2; 13 nucleotides match TRBD2. The CDR3 covers 17 residues. V trimming: 6 bases; J trimming: 6 bases; junction bases outside the gene matches: 10. Germline assignment: CDR1 MNHEY and CDR2 SMNVEV (reference sequence). The CDR3 nucleotides are TGTGCCAGCAGACCAGGACTAGCGGGAGATATATCCGGGGAGCTGTTTTTT. Translation: CASRPGLAGDISGELFF.

The chain recombines TRBV9 with TRBJ1-1; D remains unclear. This CDR3 spans 16 amino acids. The V end was cut by 3 bases, the J end by 1 base, with 16 bases between. Germline values: CDR1 SGDLS, CDR2 YYNGEE. The CDR3 region has the DNA TGTGCCAGCAGCGAGAACAGCCAATTGGGGAACACTGAAGCTTTCTTT. Protein: CASSENSQLGNTEAFF.

J is TRBJ2-2 and V is TRBV4-2; TRBD1 matches at 7 bases. The CDR3 loop spans 15 amino acids. Germline CDR1 and CDR2: LGHNA and YNFKEQ. V was clipped by 4 bases and J by 5 bases; unmatched bases: 7. This chain's CDR3 is CASSLTTGQTGELFF. In nucleotides, the CDR3 is TGTGCCAGCAGCCTAACGACAGGGCAGACCGGGGAGCTGTTTTTT.

This chain joins TRBV2 and TRBJ1-5; 8 nucleotides line up with TRBD1. There are 15 residues in the CDR3. Germline CDR1 is SNHLY and CDR2 is FYNNEI. The J segment lost 6 bases and the V segment lost 6 bases, leaving 10 bases of the junction unmatched. Written as DNA, the CDR3 is TGTGCCAGCAGGGAACAGACAGGGGATGGTCAGCCCCAGCATTTT. This codes for CASREQTGDGQPQHF.

This chain links TRBV7-2 with TRBJ2-3, with D possibly matching TRBD2 (5 bases). Trimming left V 4 bases short and J 5 bases short, with 10 bases between. The CDR3 extends over 13 amino acids. Per the germline V gene, CDR1 is SGHTA and CDR2 is FQGNSA. The CDR3 DNA reads TGTGCCAGCAGCTCAGTCCGGGGAGATACGCAGTATTTT. It is translated as CASSSVRGDTQYF.

This rearrangement joins TRBV4-3 to TRBJ2-7; the match to TRBD2 covers 7 bases. Germline V lookup: CDR1 LGHNA, CDR2 YSLEER. Trimming removed 0 bases from V and 2 bases from J; junction bases left unmatched: 4. This CDR3 contains 15 residues. The CDR3 DNA is TGCGCCAGCAGCCAAGACTCGCGGGAGCCCTACGAGCAGTACTTC. It specifies CASSQDSREPYEQYF.

The chain joins TRBV4-3 to TRBJ2-3, with 12 bases fitting TRBD2. After removal of 1 base from V and 7 bases from J, the junction contained 3 bases not matched to a gene. CDR3 length equals 15 residues. Germline V gene sequence: CDR1 LGHNA, CDR2 YSLEER. In DNA, the CDR3 is TGCGCCAGCAGCCAAGGACTAGCGGGGGATTATACGCAGTATTTT. Its protein is CASSQGLAGDYTQYF.

This rearrangement joins TRBV6-5 to TRBJ1-4, with a possible D match to TRBD1 (5 bases). CDR1 MNHEY and CDR2 SVGAGI come from the germline V gene. This CDR3 is 14 amino acids long. The V and J ends lost 2 bases and 7 bases respectively, with 11 bases between them. CDR3 residues: CASSYEIGAEKLFF. The CDR3 nucleotides read TGTGCCAGCAGTTACGAGATAGGGGCTGAAAAACTGTTTTTT.

This clone was recorded a few times. V gene TRBV5-1 combines with J gene TRBJ2-3; 7 nucleotides align to TRBD1. Trimming took 0 bases from V and 6 from J; bases not matched to a gene: 7. The CDR3 is 15 amino acids. Germline V gene sequence: CDR1 SGHRS, CDR2 YFSETQ. The CDR3 reads CASSLAGTESDTQYF. In DNA, the CDR3 is TGCGCCAGCAGCTTGGCGGGGACAGAGAGCGATACGCAGTATTTT. Combining the CDR3 with reference TRBV5-1 and TRBJ2-3 gives the whole variable domain KAGVTQTPRYLIKTRGQQVTLSCSPISGHRSVSWYQQTPGQGLQFLFEYFSETQRNKGNFPGRFSGRQFSNSRSEMNVSTLELGDSALYLCASSLAGTESDTQYFGPGTRLTVL.

CDR3 nucleotides: TGTGCCAGCACATTTTCCCATCAGAGGCCCTACGAGCAGTACTTC. As protein: CASTFSHQRPYEQYF. The chain links TRBV7-9 to TRBJ2-7; D gene uncertain. This CDR3 spans 15 amino acids. Germline loops: CDR1 SEHNR, CDR2 FQNEAQ (reference sequence). V was clipped by 7 bases and J by 2 bases, with 18 bases between them.

The chain joins TRBV2 to TRBJ2-5; 7 nucleotides line up with TRBD1. V lost 4 bases, J lost 7 bases, and 9 bases stayed unmatched. CDR3 size: 14 residues. The germline V gene encodes CDR1 SNHLY and CDR2 FYNNEI. CDR3 sequence reads: CASSGQGYKLTQYF. Here the CDR3 DNA reads TGTGCCAGCAGTGGACAGGGATACAAGTTGACCCAGTACTTC.

The chain joins TRBV18 to TRBJ2-7; D is possibly TRBD1 (5 bases). Germline lookup yields CDR1 KGHSH and CDR2 LQKENI. The V and J ends lost 3 bases and 7 bases respectively, with 10 bases between them. This CDR3 contains 12 residues. CDR3 in amino acids: CASSPGPGEQYF. CDR3 DNA: TGTGCCAGCTCACCGGGGCCTGGGGAGCAGTACTTC. Together with reference TRBV18 and TRBJ2-7, the CDR3 gives the full variable domain: NAGVMQNPRHLVRRRGQEARLRCSPMKGHSHVYWYRQLPEEGLKFMVYLQKENIIDESGMPKERFSAEFPKEGPSILRIQQVVRGDSAAYFCASSPGPGEQYFGPGTRLTVT.

The V and J genes are TRBV29-1 and TRBJ2-7; TRBD2 is a possible D gene (6 bases). The ends were cut back, 7 bases at V and 5 bases at J, with 18 bases in the middle. The CDR3 runs 13 residues. Germline V gene sequence: CDR1 SQVTM, CDR2 ANQGSEA. The CDR3 DNA reads as TGCAGCGCGGCCTATGAGACTAGAAACGAGCAGTACTTC. This encodes CSAAYETRNEQYF.

This clone was observed a handful of times. The V and J genes are TRBV2 and TRBJ2-1; unclear D gene. V lost 7 bases to trimming and J lost 5 bases, with 15 bases between them. CDR1 and CDR2 (germline): SNHLY, FYNNEI. The length of the CDR3 is 14 residues. The CDR3 region has the DNA TGTGCCAGCATCCAGACTTCGCCACACAATGAGCAGTTCTTC. Protein product: CASIQTSPHNEQFF. Full variable domain (outside the CDR3, taken from reference TRBV2 and TRBJ2-1): EPEVTQTPSHQVTQMGQEVILRCVPISNHLYFYWYRQILGQKVEFLVSFYNNEISEKSEIFDDQFSVERPDGSNFTLKIRSTKLEDSAMYFCASIQTSPHNEQFFGPGTRLTVL.